What follows are 21 T cell receptor beta chains derived from one specimen sequenced in a study of regulatory T cells in long-lasting Graves disease. Time point defined: newly diagnosed GD, antithyroid drugs for less than 3 months. Generation of the TCR library employed RNA extracted from PBMCs. Sequencing libraries for TCR beta were prepared with iRepertoire HTBI primers and Arm-PCR of CDR3 regions. One entry per CDR3 protein, called by TCRdb with MiXCR from the multiplex PCR reads. The sample has 400,000 to 500,000 distinct CDR3 sequences, roughly 15% seen once. These sequences were also reported in another study, on T cells in Graves' hyperthyroidism and ophthalmopathy.

Sample: peripheral blood mononuclear cells (PBMCs), taken at new diagnosis, from a patient treated with antithyroid drugs. The origin of the receptors is a woman aged 18 to 35 with Graves disease.

This clonotype was seen at least ten times. The rearrangement links TRBV28 to TRBJ2-5; possible D gene TRBD1, 6 bases. The CDR3 contains 19 residues. Germline V gives CDR1 MDHEN, CDR2 SYDVKM. The germline V and J ends were trimmed by 5 bases and 4 bases, with 29 bases remaining between them. The CDR3 is CASSPPGAGAGAGGETQYF. The CDR3 region has the DNA TGTGCCAGCAGTCCCCCTGGGGCAGGAGCAGGGGCTGGGGGAGAGACCCAGTACTTC.

This clonotype showed up many times. V and J are TRBV28 and TRBJ1-1; D unclear. Germline-derived CDR1 and CDR2 are MDHEN and SYDVKM. This CDR3 spans 16 amino acids. With 5 bases removed from V and 3 bases from J, the gap between germline ends came to 19 bases. CDR3 nucleotide sequence: TGTGCCAGCAGTCACCCGCTGCGGGAGGATTACACTGAAGCTTTCTTT. This sequence encodes CASSHPLREDYTEAFF.

This clonotype was picked up a small number of times. The gene calls are TRBV6-2 or TRBV6-3 and TRBJ1-4; TRBD1 might be the D (6 bases). Between the trimmed V and J ends, which lost 5 bases and 3 bases, there was a span of 13 bases. This CDR3 comprises 15 residues. CDR1 is MNHEY, CDR2 SVGEGT, per germline. CDR3 protein: CASSDRFAANEKLFF. The CDR3 coding sequence is TGTGCCAGCAGTGACAGGTTCGCTGCTAATGAAAAACTGTTTTTT.

The gene calls are TRBV11-1 and TRBJ2-5; TRBD1 agrees at 10 bases. The length of the CDR3 is 15 residues. CDR1 and CDR2 (germline): SGHAT, FQDESV (reference sequence). The V gene end was trimmed by 4 bases and the J gene end by 2 bases; junction bases not matched to a gene: 4. CDR3 nucleotides: TGTGCCAGCAGCTGGACAGGGGGTCGGCAAGAGACCCAGTACTTC. It translates to CASSWTGGRQETQYF.

This clonotype was seen repeatedly, ten times or more. J is TRBJ2-7 and V is TRBV5-6, with no clear D. The CDR3 length is 12 residues. The V end was cut by 6 bases, the J end by 5 bases, with 12 bases between. Germline-derived CDR1 and CDR2 are SGHDT and YYEEEE. The CDR3 DNA reads TGTGCCAGCAACGACCCAACGAACGAGCAGTACTTC. This codes for CASNDPTNEQYF.

The chain is built from TRBV6-2 or TRBV6-3 and TRBJ2-1, with TRBD2 identical over 7 bases. After removal of 4 bases from V and 6 bases from J, the junction contained 6 bases not matched to a gene. In germline, CDR1 is MNHEY, CDR2 SVGEGT. The CDR3 is made up of 14 amino acids. CDR3 nucleotide sequence: TGTGCCAGCAGTTCTCCCGGGAGGACCAATGAGCAGTTCTTC. This gives the protein CASSSPGRTNEQFF.

In this sample, this clonotype turned up many times. The CDR3: CASSDYSGEQYF. CDR3 sequence (DNA): TGTGCCAGCAGTGACTACAGCGGCGAGCAGTACTTC. The V call is TRBV27, the J call TRBJ2-7, with D tentatively TRBD2 (5 bases). Trimming took off 5 bases at V and 6 bases at J, with 11 bases between the two ends. The CDR3 has 12 amino acids. Germline assignment: CDR1 MNHEY and CDR2 SMNVEV (reference sequence).

This clonotype was recorded many times. J is TRBJ2-1 and V is TRBV7-9, with D unresolved. The CDR3 consists of 12 residues. Germline CDR1 is SEHNR and CDR2 is FQNEAQ (reference sequence). V was clipped by 3 bases and J by 5 bases, with 5 bases between them. CDR3 region: CASSFQNNEQFF. CDR3 in DNA: TGTGCCAGCAGCTTCCAAAACAATGAGCAGTTCTTC.

This clonotype was seen at least ten times. V is TRBV30 and J is TRBJ2-7; D perhaps matches TRBD1 (6 bases). Trimming pared 1 base from V and 2 bases from J, leaving 12 bases between. CDR3 length: 14 residues. The germline CDR1 and CDR2 sequences are GTSNPN and SVGIG (reference sequence). The CDR3 protein is CAWSDRDITYEQYF. CDR3 coding DNA: TGTGCCTGGAGTGATCGGGACATTACCTACGAGCAGTACTTC.

This clonotype came up a few times. The V call is TRBV6-2 or TRBV6-3, the J call TRBJ2-1; TRBD2 aligns across 14 bases. The germline V gene has CDR1 MNHEY and CDR2 SVGEGT. The CDR3 has 13 amino acids. The CDR3 nucleotides read TGTACGACTAGCGGGAGGGCCTTAAATGAGCAGTTCTTC. Translation: CTTSGRALNEQFF.

The rearrangement links TRBV10-1 to TRBJ2-1, with 13 bases lining up with TRBD2. CDR1 and CDR2 from the germline V gene are WNHNN and SYGVQD (reference sequence). The CDR3 contains 14 residues. J was trimmed by 7 bases and V by 8 bases; bases with no gene match: 5. CDR3 sequence reads: CASGTSGRANEQFF. The CDR3 coding sequence is TGCGCCAGCGGAACTAGCGGGAGGGCGAATGAGCAGTTCTTC.

This clonotype was observed a handful of times. The CDR3 here is CSARSVDRGYGYTF. CDR3 DNA: TGCAGTGCTAGAAGCGTCGACAGGGGCTATGGCTACACCTTC. The chain joins TRBV20-1 to TRBJ1-2, with 8 bases fitting TRBD1. V lost 2 bases, J lost 4 bases, and 6 bases stayed unmatched. The CDR3 covers 14 residues. CDR1 and CDR2 from the germline V gene are DFQATT and SNEGSKA (reference sequence).

The chain employs TRBV5-6 and TRBJ1-4, with 7 bases lining up with TRBD1. With V trimmed by 4 bases and J by 8 bases, 5 bases remained unmatched. Germline V gives CDR1 SGHDT, CDR2 YYEEEE. This CDR3 contains 13 residues. The DNA of the CDR3 is TGTGCCAGCAGCGACAGGGACGGAGAAAAACTGTTTTTT. This sequence encodes CASSDRDGEKLFF.

As regards this clonotype: A far larger clone is off by one base, so a read error is likely. V is TRBV3-1 and J is TRBJ2-5, with D unresolved. This CDR3 contains 12 residues. CDR1 is LGHDT, CDR2 YNNKEL, per germline (reference sequence). The CDR3 is CASSHTQDTRYF. CDR3 bases: TGTGCCAGCAGCCACACGCAAGATACGCGGTATTTT.

This clonotype came up many times. V is TRBV5-1 and J is TRBJ2-1, with D perhaps assigned TRBD1 or TRBD2 (5 bases each). The V end lost 3 bases, the J end lost 8 bases, and 15 bases lay between the germline ends. The CDR3 extends over 14 amino acids. Germline V lookup: CDR1 SGHRS, CDR2 YFSETQ. CDR3 sequence reads: CASSYRGEGDEQFF. CDR3 DNA sequence: TGCGCCAGCAGCTATAGAGGGGAAGGGGATGAGCAGTTCTTC.

The chain is built from TRBV10-1 and TRBJ2-3; TRBD2 is a possible D gene (5 bases). There are 14 residues in the CDR3. From germline, CDR1 is WNHNN and CDR2 SYGVQD (reference sequence). The V and J ends lost 3 bases and 4 bases respectively, with 11 bases between them. This chain's CDR3 is CASSDSGGSDTQYF. CDR3 bases: TGCGCCAGCAGTGATTCCGGAGGCTCAGATACGCAGTATTTT.

Notes on this clonotype: Its ends do not fully match the called genes, so a read error is possible. The V gene is TRBV3-1, the J gene TRBJ2-2, with D unclear. The CDR3 spans 15 residues. The V gene's germline CDR1 is LGHDT and CDR2 YNNKEL (reference sequence). CDR3 nucleotide sequence: TGTGCCAGCAGCCATGGTTCCCGAAACACCAGGGAGCTGTTTTTT. Translating it yields CASSHGSRNTRELFF.

Worth noting for this clonotype: One base away lies a much larger clone, so this may be a sequencing read error. CDR3 nucleotides: TGTGCCAGCAGTGGCATAAGGGAGGACATTCAGTACTTC. Translating it yields CASSGIREDIQYF. This rearrangement joins TRBV7-8 to TRBJ2-4; D possibly corresponds to TRBD2 (6 bases). The V gene lost 6 bases and the J gene lost 8 bases, with 14 bases spanning the gap. This CDR3 spans 13 amino acids. Germline CDR1 and CDR2: SGHVS and FQNEAQ.

V is TRBV10-3 and J is TRBJ2-4; the match to TRBD1 covers 7 bases. Per germline, CDR1 ENHRY and CDR2 SYGVKD. With 4 bases clipped from V and 2 bases from J, the junction kept 8 bases outside the gene matches. This CDR3 spans 16 amino acids. The DNA for the CDR3 is TGTGCCATCAGTGTTGGGACAGTTGGGTCCAAAAACATTCAGTACTTC. This translates into CAISVGTVGSKNIQYF.

DNA for the CDR3: TGTGCCAGCAGCCAGCTGGGGGCGGGGGAATCCTACGAGCAGTACTTC. Its translation: CASSQLGAGESYEQYF. The chain uses TRBV3-1 and TRBJ2-7; D possibly corresponds to TRBD2 (7 bases). The CDR3 has 16 residues. Germline CDR1 LGHDT, CDR2 YNNKEL (reference sequence). The germline V and J ends were trimmed by 3 bases and 1 base, with 16 bases remaining between them.

Many counts were recorded for this clonotype. This sequence joins TRBV15 and TRBJ1-5; D not resolved. Germline assignment: CDR1 LNHNV and CDR2 YYDKDF (reference sequence). The ends were cut back, 1 base at V and 4 bases at J, with 2 bases in the middle. The CDR3 runs to 12 residues. The CDR3 nucleotides are TGTGCCACCAGCAGAGTTAATCAGCCCCAGCATTTT. This gives the protein CATSRVNQPQHF. The variable domain in full, with the rest retrieved from reference TRBV15 and TRBJ1-5, is DAMVIQNPRYQVTQFGKPVTLSCSQTLNHNVMYWYQQKSSQAPKLLFHYYDKDFNNEADTPDNFQSRRPNTSFCFLDIRSPGLGDTAMYLCATSRVNQPQHFGDGTRLSIL.